The clone carrying this T cell receptor (beta chain) was counted between two and nine times. Its antigen is as yet unknown. As part of library construction, unique molecular identifiers were attached to individual cDNA molecules. TCRdb analysed the 5' RACE reads with MiXCR anew, one entry per CDR3 protein. Of about 61,000 distinct CDR3 sequences in the sample, roughly 8.8% were seen once. The sample belongs to a study of early T cells in non-severe SARS-CoV-2 infection. Study information: Whole-blood bulk RNA, unsorted, was sequenced, and chains were unpaired.

Study-level results: There was a bias toward anti-spike CD8 responses in VDJdb matching, which missed private and CD4 specificities.

CDR3 size: 15 residues. The V end lost 4 bases, the J end lost 0 bases, and 11 bases lay between the germline ends. The germline CDR1 and CDR2 sequences are SGDLS and YYNGEE. The TCR sequence derives from an adult who was a healthcare worker with PCR-confirmed SARS-CoV-2 infection or an uninfected control (not recorded which). This chain uses TRBV9 with TRBJ1-3; the D gene is possibly TRBD1 (5 bases). Sequenced material: whole blood. The CDR3 loop reads CASSTTAYSGNTIYF. CDR3 nucleotides: TGTGCCAGCAGCACGACAGCTTACTCTGGAAACACCATATATTTT. The full variable domain, with the rest looked up from reference TRBV9 and TRBJ1-3, is DSGVTQTPKHLITATGQRVTLRCSPRSGDLSVYWYQQSLDQGLQFLIQYYNGEERAKGNILERFSAQQFPDLHSELNLSSLELGDSALYFCASSTTAYSGNTIYFGEGSWLTVV.